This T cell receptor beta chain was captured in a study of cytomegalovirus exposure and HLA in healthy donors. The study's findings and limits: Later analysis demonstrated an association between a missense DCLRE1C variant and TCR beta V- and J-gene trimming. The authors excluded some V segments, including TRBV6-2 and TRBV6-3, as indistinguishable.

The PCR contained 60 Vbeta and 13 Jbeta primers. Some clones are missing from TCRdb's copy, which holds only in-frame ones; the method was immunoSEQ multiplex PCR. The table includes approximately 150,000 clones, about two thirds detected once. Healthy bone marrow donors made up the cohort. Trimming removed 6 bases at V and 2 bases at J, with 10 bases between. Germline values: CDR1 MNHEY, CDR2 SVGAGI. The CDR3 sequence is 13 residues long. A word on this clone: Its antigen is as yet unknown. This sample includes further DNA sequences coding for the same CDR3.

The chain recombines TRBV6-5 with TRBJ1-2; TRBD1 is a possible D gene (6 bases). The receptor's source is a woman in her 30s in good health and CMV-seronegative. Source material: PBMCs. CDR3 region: CASRLQGNYGYTF. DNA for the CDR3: TGTGCCAGCAGGCTCCAGGGGAACTATGGCTACACCTTC.